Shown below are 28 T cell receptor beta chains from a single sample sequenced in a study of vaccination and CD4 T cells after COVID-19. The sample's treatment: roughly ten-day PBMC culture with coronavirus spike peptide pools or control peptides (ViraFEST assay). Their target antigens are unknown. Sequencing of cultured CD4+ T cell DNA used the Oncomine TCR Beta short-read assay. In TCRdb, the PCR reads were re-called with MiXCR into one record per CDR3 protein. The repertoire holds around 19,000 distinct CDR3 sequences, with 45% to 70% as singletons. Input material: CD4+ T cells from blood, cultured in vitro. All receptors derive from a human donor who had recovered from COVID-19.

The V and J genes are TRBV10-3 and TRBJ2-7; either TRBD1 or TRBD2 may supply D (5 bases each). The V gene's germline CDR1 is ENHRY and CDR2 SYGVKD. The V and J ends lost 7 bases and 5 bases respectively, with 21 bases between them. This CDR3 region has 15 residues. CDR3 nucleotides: TGTGCCATCACCCCGAGGGGAATAGGGACGGACGAGCAGTACTTC. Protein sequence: CAITPRGIGTDEQYF.

The CDR3 DNA reads TGCGCCAGCAGTGAAAGGAGGACCGGGGAGCTGTTTTTT. It yields the protein CASSERRTGELFF. The J gene is TRBJ2-2, the V gene TRBV10-1; maybe TRBD2 (5 bases). This CDR3 region has 13 residues. In germline, CDR1 is WNHNN, CDR2 SYGVQD (reference sequence). The V end was cut by 3 bases, the J end by 5 bases, with 7 bases between.

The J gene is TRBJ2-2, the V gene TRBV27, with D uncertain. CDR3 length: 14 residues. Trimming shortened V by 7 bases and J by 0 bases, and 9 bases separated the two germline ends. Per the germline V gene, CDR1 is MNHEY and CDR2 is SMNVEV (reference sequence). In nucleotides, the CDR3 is TGTGCCAGCAACCGCAGCCCGAACACCGGGGAGCTGTTTTTT. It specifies CASNRSPNTGELFF.

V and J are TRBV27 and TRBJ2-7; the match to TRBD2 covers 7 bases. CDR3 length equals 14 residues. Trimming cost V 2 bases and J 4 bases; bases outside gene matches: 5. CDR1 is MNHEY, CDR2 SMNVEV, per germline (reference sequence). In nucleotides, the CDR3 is TGTGCCAGCAGTTTAAGGACTAGTTCTTACGAGCAGTACTTC. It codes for CASSLRTSSYEQYF.

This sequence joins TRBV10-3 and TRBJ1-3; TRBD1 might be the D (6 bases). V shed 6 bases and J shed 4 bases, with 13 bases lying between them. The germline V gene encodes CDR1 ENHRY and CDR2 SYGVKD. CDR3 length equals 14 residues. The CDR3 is CAISDTQGGNTIYF. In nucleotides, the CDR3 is TGTGCCATCAGCGACACCCAGGGGGGAAACACCATATATTTT.

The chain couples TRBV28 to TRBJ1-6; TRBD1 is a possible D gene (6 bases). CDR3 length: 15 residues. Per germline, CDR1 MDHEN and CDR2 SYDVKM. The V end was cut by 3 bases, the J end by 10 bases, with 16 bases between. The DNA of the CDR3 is TGTGCCAGCAGTTTTCTTGGGGGCCGACGGTCACCCCTCCACTTT. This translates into CASSFLGGRRSPLHF. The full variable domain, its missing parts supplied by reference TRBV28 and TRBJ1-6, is DVKVTQSSRYLVKRTGEKVFLECVQDMDHENMFWYRQDPGLGLRLIYFSYDVKMKEKGDIPEGYSVSREKKERFSLILESASTNQTSMYLCASSFLGGRRSPLHFGNGTRLTVT.

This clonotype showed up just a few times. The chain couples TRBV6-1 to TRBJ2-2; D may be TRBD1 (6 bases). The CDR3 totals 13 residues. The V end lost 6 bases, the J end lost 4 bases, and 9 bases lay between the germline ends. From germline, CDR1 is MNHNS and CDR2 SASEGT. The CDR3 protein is CASRTGPTGELFF. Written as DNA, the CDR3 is TGTGCCAGCAGAACAGGGCCCACCGGGGAGCTGTTTTTT.

CDR3 amino acids: CASSLNGMNTEAFF. The CDR3 DNA reads TGTGCCAGCAGTTTAAACGGAATGAACACTGAAGCTTTCTTT. The chain recombines TRBV27 with TRBJ1-1; D not certain. Trimming took 2 bases from V and 0 from J, leaving 7 bases between them. CDR3 size: 14 residues. Per germline, CDR1 MNHEY and CDR2 SMNVEV (reference sequence).

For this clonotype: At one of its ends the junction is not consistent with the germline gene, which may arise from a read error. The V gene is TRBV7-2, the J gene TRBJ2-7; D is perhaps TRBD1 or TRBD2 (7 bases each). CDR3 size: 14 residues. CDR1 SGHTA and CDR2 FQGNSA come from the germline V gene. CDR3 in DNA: TGTGCCAGCAGCCAGGGGGGGTCTCAAAGGGAGCGGTACTTC. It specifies CASSQGGSQRERYF. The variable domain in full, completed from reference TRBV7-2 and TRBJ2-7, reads GAGVSQSPSNKVTEKGKDVELRCDPISGHTALYWYRQSLGQGLEFLIYFQGNSAPDKSGLPSDRFSAERTGGSVSTLTIQRTQQEDSAVYLCASSQGGSQRERYFGPGTRLTVT.

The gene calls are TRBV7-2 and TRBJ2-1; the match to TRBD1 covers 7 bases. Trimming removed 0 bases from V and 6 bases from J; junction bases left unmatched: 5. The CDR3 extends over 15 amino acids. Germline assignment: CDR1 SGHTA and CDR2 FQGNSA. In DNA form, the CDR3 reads TGTGCCAGCAGCTTAGCCGGGACAGTAGGCAATGAGCAGTTCTTC. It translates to CASSLAGTVGNEQFF.

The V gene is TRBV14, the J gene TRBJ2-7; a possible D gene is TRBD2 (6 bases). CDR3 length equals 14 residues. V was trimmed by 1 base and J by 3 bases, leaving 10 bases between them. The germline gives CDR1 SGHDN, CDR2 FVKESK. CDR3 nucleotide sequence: TGTGCCAGCAGCCAAGGACTAGTGGTCTACGAGCAGTACTTC. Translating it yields CASSQGLVVYEQYF. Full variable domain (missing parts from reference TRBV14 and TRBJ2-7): EAGVTQFPSHSVIEKGQTVTLRCDPISGHDNLYWYRRVMGKEIKFLLHFVKESKQDESGMPNNRFLAERTGGTYSTLKVQPAELEDSGVYFCASSQGLVVYEQYFGPGTRLTVT.

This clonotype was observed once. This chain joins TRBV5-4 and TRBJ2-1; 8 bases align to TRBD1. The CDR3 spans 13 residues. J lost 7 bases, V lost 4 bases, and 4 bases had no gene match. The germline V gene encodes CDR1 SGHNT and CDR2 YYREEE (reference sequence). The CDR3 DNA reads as TGTGCCAGCAGCCCAGGGGGCCAGAATGAGCAGTTCTTC. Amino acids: CASSPGGQNEQFF.

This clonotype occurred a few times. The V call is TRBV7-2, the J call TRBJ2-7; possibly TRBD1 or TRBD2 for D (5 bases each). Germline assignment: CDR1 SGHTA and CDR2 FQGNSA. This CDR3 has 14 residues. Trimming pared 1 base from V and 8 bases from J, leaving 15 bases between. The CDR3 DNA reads TGTGCCAGCAGCTTAGAACCCCGGGGCAGGCAGCAGTACTTC. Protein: CASSLEPRGRQQYF.

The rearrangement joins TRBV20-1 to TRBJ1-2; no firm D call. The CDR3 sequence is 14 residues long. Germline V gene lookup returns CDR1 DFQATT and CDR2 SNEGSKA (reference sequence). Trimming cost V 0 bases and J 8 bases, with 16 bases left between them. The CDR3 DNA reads TGCAGTGCTAGAGATGTACAATCCCGCTGGGGCTACACCTTC. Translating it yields CSARDVQSRWGYTF.

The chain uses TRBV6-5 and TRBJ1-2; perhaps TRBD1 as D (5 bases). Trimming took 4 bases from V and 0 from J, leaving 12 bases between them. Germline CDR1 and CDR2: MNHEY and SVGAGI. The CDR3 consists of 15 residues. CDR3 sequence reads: CASSWGRSTNYGYTF. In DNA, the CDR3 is TGTGCCAGCAGTTGGGGACGGAGTACTAACTATGGCTACACCTTC.

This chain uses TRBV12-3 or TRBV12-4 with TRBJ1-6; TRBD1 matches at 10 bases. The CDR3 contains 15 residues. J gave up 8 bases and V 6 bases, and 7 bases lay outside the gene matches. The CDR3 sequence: CASSHSGTGDSPLHF. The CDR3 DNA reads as TGTGCCAGCAGCCACTCCGGGACAGGGGATTCACCCCTCCACTTT.

The chain's CDR3 is CASSPTGNTEAFF. CDR3 in DNA: TGTGCCAGCAGCCCAACAGGTAACACTGAAGCTTTCTTT. J is TRBJ1-1 and V is TRBV7-3; a weak D match, TRBD1 (5 bases). The V and J ends lost 5 bases and 2 bases respectively, with 9 bases between them. This CDR3 is 13 amino acids long. CDR1 is SGHTA and CDR2 is FQGTGA in the germline V gene.

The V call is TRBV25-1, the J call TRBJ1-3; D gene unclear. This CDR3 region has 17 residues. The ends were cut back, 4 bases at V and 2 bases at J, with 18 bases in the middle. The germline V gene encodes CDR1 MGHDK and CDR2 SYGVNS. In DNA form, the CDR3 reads TGTGCCAGCAGTGGCGCCGGGAGCCTTCCAGCTGGAAACACCATATATTTT. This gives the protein CASSGAGSLPAGNTIYF.

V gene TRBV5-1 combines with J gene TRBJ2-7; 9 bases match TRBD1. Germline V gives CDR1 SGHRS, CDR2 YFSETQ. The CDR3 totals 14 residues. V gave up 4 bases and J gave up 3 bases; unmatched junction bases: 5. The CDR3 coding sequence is TGCGCCAGCAGCATCGGGACAGGGTACTACGAGCAGTACTTC. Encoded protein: CASSIGTGYYEQYF.

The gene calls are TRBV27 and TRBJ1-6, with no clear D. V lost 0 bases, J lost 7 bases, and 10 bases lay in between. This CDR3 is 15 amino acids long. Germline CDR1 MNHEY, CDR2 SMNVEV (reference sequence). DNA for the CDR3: TGTGCCAGCAGTTTATCTGGGTACGGAAATTCACCCCTCCACTTT. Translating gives CASSLSGYGNSPLHF.

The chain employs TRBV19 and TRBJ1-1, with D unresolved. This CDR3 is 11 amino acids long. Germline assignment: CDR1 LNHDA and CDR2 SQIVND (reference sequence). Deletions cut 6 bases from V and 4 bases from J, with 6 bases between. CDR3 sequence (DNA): TGTGCCAGTAGCCATCCCACTGAAGCTTTCTTT. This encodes CASSHPTEAFF.

The CDR3 DNA follows: TGTGCCAGCAGTTATAGGTATAACCGGGATGAGCCCCAGCATTTT. Translating it yields CASSYRYNRDEPQHF. V is TRBV6-2 or TRBV6-3 and J is TRBJ1-5; D not resolved. V was pared by 3 bases and J by 8 bases, with 17 bases between. The CDR3 consists of 15 residues. Germline V CDR1 and CDR2: MNHEY, SVGEGT.

For the CDR3, the DNA is TGTGCCAGCCTCCGGGGGGGCATGAACACTGAAGCTTTCTTT. Amino acids: CASLRGGMNTEAFF. The rearrangement uses TRBV6-1 and TRBJ1-1; weak D call: TRBD1 (6 bases). Trimming removed 8 bases from V and 0 bases from J, with 13 bases in between. Germline loops: CDR1 MNHNS, CDR2 SASEGT. The CDR3 is made up of 14 amino acids.

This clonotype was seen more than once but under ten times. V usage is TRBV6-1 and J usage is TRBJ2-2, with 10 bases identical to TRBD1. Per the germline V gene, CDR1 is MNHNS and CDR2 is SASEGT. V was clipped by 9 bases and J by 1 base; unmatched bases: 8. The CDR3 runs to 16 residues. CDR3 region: CARSRDRGGNTGELFF. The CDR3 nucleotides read TGTGCCAGATCCCGGGACAGGGGTGGGAACACCGGGGAGCTGTTTTTT.

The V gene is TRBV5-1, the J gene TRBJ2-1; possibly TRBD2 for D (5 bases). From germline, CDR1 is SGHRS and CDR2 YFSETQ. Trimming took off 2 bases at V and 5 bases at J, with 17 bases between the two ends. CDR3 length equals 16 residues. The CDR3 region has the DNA TGCGCCAGCAGCTTCAAACCGCCGAGGGCTCACAATGAGCAGTTCTTC. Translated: CASSFKPPRAHNEQFF. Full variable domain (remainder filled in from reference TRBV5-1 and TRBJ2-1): KAGVTQTPRYLIKTRGQQVTLSCSPISGHRSVSWYQQTPGQGLQFLFEYFSETQRNKGNFPGRFSGRQFSNSRSEMNVSTLELGDSALYLCASSFKPPRAHNEQFFGPGTRLTVL.

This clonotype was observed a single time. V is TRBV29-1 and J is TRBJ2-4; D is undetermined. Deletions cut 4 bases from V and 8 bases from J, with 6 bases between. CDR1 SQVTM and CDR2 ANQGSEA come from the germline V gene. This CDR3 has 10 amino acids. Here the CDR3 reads CSVVNDIQYF. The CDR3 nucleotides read TGCAGCGTTGTAAACGACATTCAGTACTTC.

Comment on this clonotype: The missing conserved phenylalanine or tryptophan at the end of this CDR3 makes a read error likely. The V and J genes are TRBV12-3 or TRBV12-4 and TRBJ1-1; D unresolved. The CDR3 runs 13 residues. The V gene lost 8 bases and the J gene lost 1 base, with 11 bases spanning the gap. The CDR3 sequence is CASAPLGNTEAFS. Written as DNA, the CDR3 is TGTGCCAGCGCGCCGCTGGGGAACACTGAAGCTTTCTCT.

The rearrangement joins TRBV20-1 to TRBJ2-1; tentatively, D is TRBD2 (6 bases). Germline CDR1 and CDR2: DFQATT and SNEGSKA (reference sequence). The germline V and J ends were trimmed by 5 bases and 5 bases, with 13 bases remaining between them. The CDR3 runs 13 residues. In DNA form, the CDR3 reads TGCAGTGCTTCCGGGACTCTAGACAATGAGCAGTTCTTC. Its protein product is CSASGTLDNEQFF.